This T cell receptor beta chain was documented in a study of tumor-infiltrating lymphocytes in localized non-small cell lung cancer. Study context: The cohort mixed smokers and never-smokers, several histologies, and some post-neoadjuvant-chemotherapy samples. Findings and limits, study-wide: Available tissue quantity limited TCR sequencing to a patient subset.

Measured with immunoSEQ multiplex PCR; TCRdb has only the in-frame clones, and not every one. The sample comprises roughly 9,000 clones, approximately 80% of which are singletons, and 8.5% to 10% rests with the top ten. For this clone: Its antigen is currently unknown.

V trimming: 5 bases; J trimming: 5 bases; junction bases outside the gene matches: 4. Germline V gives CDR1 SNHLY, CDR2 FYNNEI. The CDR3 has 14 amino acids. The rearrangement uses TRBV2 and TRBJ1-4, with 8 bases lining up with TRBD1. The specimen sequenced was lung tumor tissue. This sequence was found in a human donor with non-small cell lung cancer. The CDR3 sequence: CASSWTGKNEKLFF. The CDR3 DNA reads TGTGCCAGCAGTTGGACAGGGAAAAATGAAAAACTGTTTTTT.